The present TCR beta chain was sequenced within a study of blood T cells in healthy people across ages (dated by TCRdb to about 2015). As for the study more broadly: In model experiments, template switching captured about one uniquely barcoded TCR beta cDNA molecule for every two T cells. To avoid experimental bias, donors of different ages were distributed randomly across sequencing lanes. The study analyzed two additional independent replicas of 1 million unique cDNA reads from the same blood draw for two donors, one aged 18 to 29 and one aged 80 or older. The donors were divided into four age groups: young (average around 17 years), middle-aged (almost 40), aged (about 60) and long-lived (nearly 85). The study measured age-related changes in TCR beta repertoire diversity using deep sequencing normalized with unique cDNA molecular identifiers.

The junction shows trimming of 0 bases on V and 8 bases on J, plus 13 bases between the germline ends. From the germline V gene (reference sequence), CDR1 is DFQATT and CDR2 is SNEGSKA. The CDR3 contains 13 residues, cysteine and phenylalanine counted. This entry keeps only the CDR3 DNA: 39 bases, framed from base 1. On this clonotype itself: Its recognized antigen is unknown. Per-base quality was not reported, and no clone a single base away is much larger than it.

The method behind the library was 5' RACE. The sequencer listed for this sample is Illumina HiSeq 2500. The second PCR ran for about 6 to 11 cycles and used a J-beta primer mix along with a sample-barcoded 5' primer. A unique molecular identifier was introduced onto each TCR beta cDNA molecule by a template-switch 5' adaptor carrying 12 random nucleotides. Each sample yielded at least 3 million CDR3-containing paired-end reads. The Mint cDNA synthesis kit, primed by a TRBC-specific oligonucleotide, was used to synthesize first-strand cDNA from all RNA. After uracil-DNA glycosylase treatment, a first 18-cycle PCR used universal primers M1SS and BC2_uni_R on all cDNA. As for the original processing: Each sample was normalized by randomly selecting 1 million high-quality reads, each carrying a distinct molecular identifier. Reads sharing molecular identifiers were discarded rather than binned into consensus sequences. MiTCR, with a Q25 quality threshold and the strictest error-elimination algorithm, was used for CDR3 identification, clonotype clustering and error correction. A nonparametric unseen species model using Euler transformation provided a lower-bound estimate of total TCR beta diversity. Through fastp at Q25 and MiXCR, TCRdb rebuilt clones from the public reads, retaining in-frame beta chains. Each entry merges the rows of one CDR3 protein and shows their most common DNA and genes. The V and J calls shown here were made by TCRdb, not taken from the authors' results. For this sample there are hundreds of thousands of distinct CDR3 sequences; roughly 34% appear just once. The ten largest account for roughly 13% of the sample.

Systemically healthy Caucasian individuals from Russia, about 38 in total and aged roughly 6 to 100 years, were included as donors. Around 10 milliliters of peripheral blood were collected from each donor into EDTA-treated Vacutainer tubes. Ficoll-Paque density-gradient centrifugation was used to isolate PBMCs, with at least 7 million obtained per sample. Trizol reagent was used to extract total RNA from PBMCs, with at least 5.5 micrograms per sample. For every donor, an aliquot of PBMCs went through flow cytometry to measure the percentages of naive CD45RAhigh/CD27high T cells. What the study reported, not specific to this receptor: Bulk unsorted PBMC profiling prevented conclusive comparison of naive and antigen-experienced compartments. Observed TCR beta diversity per million T cells fell roughly linearly with age, and a significant reduction was already apparent by age around 39. Estimates of total diversity based on one million sequenced T cells were considered lower bounds and underestimates. The CMV infection status of donors was not known, potentially confounding age-related changes in expanded clonotypes. Observed TCR beta diversity correlated strongly with the percentage of naive T cells measured by flow cytometry. Compared with the aged group, the long-lived group had more naive CD4+ T cells, fewer expanded clones and increased TCR diversity, suggesting age selection.

This receptor was taken from a man aged 18 to 35 in good health. The sequence is built from TRBV20-1 and TRBJ1-1; the D region possibly corresponds to TRBD1 (6 bases align). What was sequenced was blood. The CDR3 reads as follows: CSARDQGPVEAFF. The DNA sequence is given as TGCAGTGCTAGAGATCAGGGGCCAGTAGAAGCTTTCTTT.